Listed below are T cell receptor beta chains from one sample, sequenced in a study of blood T cell repertoires in COVID-19. Clones were read by immunoSEQ multiplex PCR, and TCRdb kept only the in-frame ones, dropping some. There are about 350,000 clones in the sample; 80% to 90% occur only once, and roughly 5.3% lies in the top ten. Material: PBMCs or T cells enriched from blood (not recorded which). These receptors all come from a woman under 40 who had recovered from COVID-19. Both conserved end residues are trimmed from each CDR3.

>TRBV19
ASIEQGFGNQPQH
>TRBV18
ASSSTGAAQPQH
>TRBV24-1
ATSWGQELFYEQY
>TRBV5-1
ASRPGGNTEAF
>TRBV4-1
ASSQDVRVYSGNTIY
>TRBV2
ASSQDQVYNSPLH
>TRBV6-4
ASSEAGLADTQY
>TRBV9
ASSVRASGGETQY
>TRBV2
ASTFVLLEEAF
>TRBV2
ASSVRQRNTEAF
>TRBV4-1
ASSPRTGGENTIY
>TRBV29-1
SVGRTGGIGYGYT
>TRBV10-3
AIIGVHSYEQY
>TRBV7-9
ASRATTGPNYGYT
>TRBV5-5
ASSLRRQGEYEQY
>TRBV3-1/TRBV3-2
ASSPPLDEQY
>TRBV30
AWRDNQGRAF
>TRBV3-1/TRBV3-2
ATSLAGATYEQY
>TRBV19
ASSILGTSGYNEQF
>TRBV6-4
ASQEDGDTGELF
>TRBV11-1
ASRGTDGYT
>TRBV7-2
ASNTGGYTGELF
>TRBV7-9
ASSLGSAVYGYT
>TRBV5-4
ASSYSSDTEAF
>TRBV28
ASSPSSGGSTDTQY
>TRBV6-5
ASSYSGAEAF
>TRBV7-2
ASSSTGDWNSPLH
>TRBV5-1
ASSLGTAVGYT
>TRBV18
ASSPADRVNTEAF
>TRBV7-2
ASSRTGIGYGYT
>TRBV6-5
ASSYTGGDVDGYT
>TRBV2
ASDGASEGKETQY
>TRBV18
ASSPGTGFSYEQY
>TRBV4-1
ASSRGGAETQY
>TRBV11-3
ASSLEGGSHEQF
>TRBV28
ATLANEKLF
>TRBV4-1
ASSPRGDRGDSGSGNTIY